The present T cell receptor beta chain was sequenced within a study of shared clonotypes between healthy human individuals. The repertoire was sequenced with immunoSEQ multiplex PCR; TCRdb's copy has only in-frame clones and lacks some. The table has 550,000 to 700,000 clones, around three quarters seen once. Germline assignment: CDR1 SGHTS and CDR2 YDEGEE. J was trimmed by 3 bases and V by 2 bases; bases with no gene match: 7. The CDR3 runs 16 residues. The TCR was taken from a woman between 25 and 40 years old in good health. The sample consisted of memory CD4+ T cells sorted from blood. Described subset: CD45RA-negative fraction. The chain is built from TRBV5-8 and TRBJ2-1; 8 positions match TRBD2. CDR3 protein: CASSLGTSGNYNEQFF. Here the CDR3 DNA reads TGTGCCAGCAGCTTAGGAACTAGCGGAAACTACAATGAGCAGTTCTTC. Full variable domain (missing parts from reference TRBV5-8 and TRBJ2-1): EAGVTQSPTHLIKTRGQQATLRCSPISGHTSVYWYQQALGLGLQFLLWYDEGEERNRGNFPPRFSGRQFPNYSSELNVNALELEDSALYLCASSLGTSGNYNEQFFGPGTRLTVL.